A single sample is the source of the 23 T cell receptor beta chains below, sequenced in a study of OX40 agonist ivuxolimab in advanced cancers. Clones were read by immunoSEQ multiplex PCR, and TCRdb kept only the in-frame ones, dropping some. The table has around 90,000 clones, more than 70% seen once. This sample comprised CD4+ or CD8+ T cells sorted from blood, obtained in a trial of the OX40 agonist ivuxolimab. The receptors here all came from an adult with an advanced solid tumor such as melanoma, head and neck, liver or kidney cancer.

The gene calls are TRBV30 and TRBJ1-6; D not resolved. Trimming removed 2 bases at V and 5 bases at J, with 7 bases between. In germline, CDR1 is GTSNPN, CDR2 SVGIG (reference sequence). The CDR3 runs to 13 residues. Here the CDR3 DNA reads TGTGCCTGGAGTCTTGCCGATAATTCACCCCTCCACTTT. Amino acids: CAWSLADNSPLHF.

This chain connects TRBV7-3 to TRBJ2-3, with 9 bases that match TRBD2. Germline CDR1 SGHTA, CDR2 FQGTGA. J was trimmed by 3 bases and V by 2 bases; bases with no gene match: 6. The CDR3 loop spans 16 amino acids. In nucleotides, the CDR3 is TGTGCCAGCAGCTTAGGGTTAGCGGGAGTTACAGATACGCAGTATTTT. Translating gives CASSLGLAGVTDTQYF.

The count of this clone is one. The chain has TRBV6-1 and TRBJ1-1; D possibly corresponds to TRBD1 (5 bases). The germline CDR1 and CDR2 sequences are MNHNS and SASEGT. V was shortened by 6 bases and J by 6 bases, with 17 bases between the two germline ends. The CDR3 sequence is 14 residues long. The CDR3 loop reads CASRPTRGGAEAFF. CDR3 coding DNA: TGTGCCAGCAGGCCCACTCGGGGGGGGGCTGAAGCTTTCTTT.

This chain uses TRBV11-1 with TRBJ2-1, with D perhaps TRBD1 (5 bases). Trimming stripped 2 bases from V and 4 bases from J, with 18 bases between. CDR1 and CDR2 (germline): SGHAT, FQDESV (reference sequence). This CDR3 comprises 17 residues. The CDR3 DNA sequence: TGTGCCAGCAGCTTAACGGCAGGGTGGTGGGTATACAATGAGCAGTTCTTC. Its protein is CASSLTAGWWVYNEQFF.

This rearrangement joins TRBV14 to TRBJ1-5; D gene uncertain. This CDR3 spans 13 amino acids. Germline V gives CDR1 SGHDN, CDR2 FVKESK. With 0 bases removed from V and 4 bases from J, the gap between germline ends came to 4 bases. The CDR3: CASSQDWNQPQHF. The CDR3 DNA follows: TGTGCCAGCAGCCAAGATTGGAATCAGCCCCAGCATTTT.

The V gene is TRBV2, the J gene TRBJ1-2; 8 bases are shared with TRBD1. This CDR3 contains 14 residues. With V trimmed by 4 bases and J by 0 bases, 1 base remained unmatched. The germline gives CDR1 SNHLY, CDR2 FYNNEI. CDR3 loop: CASSGQGPNYGYTF. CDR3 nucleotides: TGTGCCAGCAGTGGACAGGGGCCTAACTATGGCTACACCTTC.

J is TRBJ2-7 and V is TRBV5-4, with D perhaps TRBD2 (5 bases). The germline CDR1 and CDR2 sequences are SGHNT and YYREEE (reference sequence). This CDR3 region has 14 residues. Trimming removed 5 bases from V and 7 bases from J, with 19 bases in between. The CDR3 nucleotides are TGTGCCAGCAGGAACCGCCGAGCAGGCGGGGAGCAGTACGTC. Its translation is CASRNRRAGGEQYV.

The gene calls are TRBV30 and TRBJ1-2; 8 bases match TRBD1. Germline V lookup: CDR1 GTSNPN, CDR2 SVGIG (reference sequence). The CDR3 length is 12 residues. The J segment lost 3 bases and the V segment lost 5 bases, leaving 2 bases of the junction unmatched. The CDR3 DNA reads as TGTGCCTGGGGACAGGGATACTATGGCTACACCTTC. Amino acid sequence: CAWGQGYYGYTF. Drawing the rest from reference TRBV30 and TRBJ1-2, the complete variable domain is SQTIHQWPATLVQPVGSPLSLECTVEGTSNPNLYWYRQAAGRGLQLLFYSVGIGQISSEVPQNLSASRPQDRQFILSSKKLLLSDSGFYLCAWGQGYYGYTFGSGTRLTVV.

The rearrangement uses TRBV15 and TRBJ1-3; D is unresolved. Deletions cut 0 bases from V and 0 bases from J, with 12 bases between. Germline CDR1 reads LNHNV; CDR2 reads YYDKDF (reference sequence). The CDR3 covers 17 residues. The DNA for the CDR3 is TGTGCCACCAGCAGAGATCTTAGGGTATCCTCTGGAAACACCATATATTTT. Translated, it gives CATSRDLRVSSGNTIYF.

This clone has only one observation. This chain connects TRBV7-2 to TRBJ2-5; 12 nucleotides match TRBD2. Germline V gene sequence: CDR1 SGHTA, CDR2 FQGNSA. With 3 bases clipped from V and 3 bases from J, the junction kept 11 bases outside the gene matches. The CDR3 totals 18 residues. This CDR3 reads CASSLAATSGSSKETQYF. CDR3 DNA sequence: TGTGCCAGCAGCTTGGCCGCGACTAGCGGGAGCTCCAAAGAGACCCAGTACTTC. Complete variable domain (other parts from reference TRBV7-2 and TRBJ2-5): GAGVSQSPSNKVTEKGKDVELRCDPISGHTALYWYRQSLGQGLEFLIYFQGNSAPDKSGLPSDRFSAERTGGSVSTLTIQRTQQEDSAVYLCASSLAATSGSSKETQYFGPGTRLLVL.

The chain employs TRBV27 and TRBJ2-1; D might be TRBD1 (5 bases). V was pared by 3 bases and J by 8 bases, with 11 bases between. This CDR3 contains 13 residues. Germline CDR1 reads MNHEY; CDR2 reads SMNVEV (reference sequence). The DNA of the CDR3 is TGTGCCAGCAGTTTTCGGCAGGGCTATGAGCAGTTCTTC. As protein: CASSFRQGYEQFF.

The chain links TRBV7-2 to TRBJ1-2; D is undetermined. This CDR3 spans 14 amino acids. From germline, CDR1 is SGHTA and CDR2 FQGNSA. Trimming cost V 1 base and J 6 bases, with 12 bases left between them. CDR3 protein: CASSLVREGDGYTF. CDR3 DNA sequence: TGTGCCAGCAGCTTAGTGAGGGAGGGAGATGGCTACACCTTC.

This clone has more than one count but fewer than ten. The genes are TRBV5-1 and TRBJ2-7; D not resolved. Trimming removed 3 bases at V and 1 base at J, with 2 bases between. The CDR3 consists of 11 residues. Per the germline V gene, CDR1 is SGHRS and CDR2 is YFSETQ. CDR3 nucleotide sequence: TGCGCCAGCAGCTCTTCCTACGAGCAGTACTTC. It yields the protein CASSSSYEQYF.

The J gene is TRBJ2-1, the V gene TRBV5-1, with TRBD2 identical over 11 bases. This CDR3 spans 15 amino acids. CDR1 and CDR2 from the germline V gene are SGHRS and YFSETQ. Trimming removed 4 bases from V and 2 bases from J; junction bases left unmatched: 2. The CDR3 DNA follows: TGCGCCAGCAGCCAGGGACTAGCGGCCTACAATGAGCAGTTCTTC. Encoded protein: CASSQGLAAYNEQFF.

The CDR3 nucleotides read TGTGCCTGGAGTGTAAAATCTATGGGGGCCCGCTATAATTCACCCCTCCACTTT. Translated: CAWSVKSMGARYNSPLHF. The rearrangement links TRBV30 to TRBJ1-6, with D tentatively TRBD1 (6 bases). CDR1 GTSNPN and CDR2 SVGIG come from the germline V gene (reference sequence). There are 18 residues in the CDR3. Trimming stripped 0 bases from V and 3 bases from J, with 18 bases between. The full variable domain, completed using reference TRBV30 and TRBJ1-6, is SQTIHQWPATLVQPVGSPLSLECTVEGTSNPNLYWYRQAAGRGLQLLFYSVGIGQISSEVPQNLSASRPQDRQFILSSKKLLLSDSGFYLCAWSVKSMGARYNSPLHFGNGTRLTVT.

CDR3 DNA: TGCACCAGCAGCCCTATCGATTTGCGGGAGGGAGCAGATACGCAGTATTTT. This encodes CTSSPIDLREGADTQYF. This rearrangement joins TRBV1 to TRBJ2-3; TRBD2 is the table's D call and was not checked against the DNA. TRBV1 is a pseudogene locus. This CDR3 is built from 17 residues.

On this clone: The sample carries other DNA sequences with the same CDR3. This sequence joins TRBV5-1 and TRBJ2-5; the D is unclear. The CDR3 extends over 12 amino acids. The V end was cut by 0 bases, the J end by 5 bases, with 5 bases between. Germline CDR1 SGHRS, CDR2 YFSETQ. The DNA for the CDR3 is TGCGCCAGCAGCTTGGAAGGGGAGACCCAGTACTTC. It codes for CASSLEGETQYF.

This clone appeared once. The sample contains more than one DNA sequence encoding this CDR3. The CDR3 DNA reads as TGCGCCAGCAGCTTGACTAGCGGGTCCGAGACCCAGTACTTC. It yields the protein CASSLTSGSETQYF. V and J are TRBV5-1 and TRBJ2-5; 9 bases map to TRBD2. The CDR3 is 14 amino acids. V lost 1 base, J lost 5 bases, and 3 bases stayed unmatched. Germline CDR1 SGHRS, CDR2 YFSETQ. Full variable domain (outside the CDR3, taken from reference TRBV5-1 and TRBJ2-5): KAGVTQTPRYLIKTRGQQVTLSCSPISGHRSVSWYQQTPGQGLQFLFEYFSETQRNKGNFPGRFSGRQFSNSRSEMNVSTLELGDSALYLCASSLTSGSETQYFGPGTRLLVL.

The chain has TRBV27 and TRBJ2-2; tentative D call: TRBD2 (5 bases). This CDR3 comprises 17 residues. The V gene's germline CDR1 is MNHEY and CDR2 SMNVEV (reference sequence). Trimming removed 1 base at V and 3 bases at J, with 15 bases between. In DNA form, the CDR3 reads TGTGCCAGCAGTTTATTAAAGACGCGGGCAGACACCGGGGAGCTGTTTTTT. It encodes CASSLLKTRADTGELFF.

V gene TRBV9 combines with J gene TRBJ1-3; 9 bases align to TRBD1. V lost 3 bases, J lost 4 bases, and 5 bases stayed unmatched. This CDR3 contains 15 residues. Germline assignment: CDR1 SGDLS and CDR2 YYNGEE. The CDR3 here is CASSAQGAGGNTIYF. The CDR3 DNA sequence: TGTGCCAGCAGCGCACAGGGGGCTGGAGGAAACACCATATATTTT.

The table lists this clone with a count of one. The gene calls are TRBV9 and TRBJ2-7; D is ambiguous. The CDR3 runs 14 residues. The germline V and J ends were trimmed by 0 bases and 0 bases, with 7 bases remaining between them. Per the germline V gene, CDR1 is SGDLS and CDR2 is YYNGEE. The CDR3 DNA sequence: TGTGCCAGCAGCGTAGATGTAGGCTCCTACGAGCAGTACTTC. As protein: CASSVDVGSYEQYF.

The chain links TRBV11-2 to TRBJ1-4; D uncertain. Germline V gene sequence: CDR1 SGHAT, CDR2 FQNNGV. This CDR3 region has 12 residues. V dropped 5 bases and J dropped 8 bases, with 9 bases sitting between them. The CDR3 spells CASSPETEKLFF. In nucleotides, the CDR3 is TGTGCCAGCAGCCCCGAAACAGAAAAACTGTTTTTT.

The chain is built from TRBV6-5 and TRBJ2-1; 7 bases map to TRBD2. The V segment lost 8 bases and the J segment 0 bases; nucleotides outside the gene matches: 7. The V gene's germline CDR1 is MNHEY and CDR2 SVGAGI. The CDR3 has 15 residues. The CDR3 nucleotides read TGTGCCAGCCCGTGGGGGAGGGGCTCCTACAATGAGCAGTTCTTC. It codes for CASPWGRGSYNEQFF.